These T cell receptor beta chains were read from a single sample in a study of T cells in Graves' hyperthyroidism and ophthalmopathy. One entry per CDR3 protein results from TCRdb running MiXCR on the multiplex PCR reads. The table has hundreds of thousands of distinct CDR3 sequences, 13% to 15% seen once. The sample comprised blood. Receptor source: an older woman with Graves' ophthalmopathy. CDR3s include the opening cysteine and the closing phenylalanine or tryptophan. D genes are given only for firm matches. Clone sizes are given selectively: once, few, many, or a class where the clone is expanded.

V: TRBV2
D: -
size: many
length: 15
J: TRBJ1-6
CDR3: CASKPQTGDNSPLHF
DNA: TGTGCCAGCAAGCCCCAGACAGGAGATAATTCACCCCTCCACTTT

V: TRBV3-1
D: -
size: many
length: 13
J: TRBJ2-5
CDR3: CASSQGQPQTQYF
DNA: TGTGCCAGCAGCCAAGGACAGCCCCAGACCCAGTACTTC

V: TRBV5-1
D: -
size: -
length: 14
J: TRBJ2-7
CDR3: CASSLVRGTHEQYF
DNA: TGCGCCAGCAGCTTGGTTCGGGGAACGCACGAGCAGTACTTC

V: TRBV28
D: TRBD2
size: many
length: 17
J: TRBJ2-1
CDR3: CASVGTSGSSSYNEQFF
DNA: TGTGCCAGCGTAGGGACTAGCGGTTCGAGCTCCTACAATGAGCAGTTCTTC

V: TRBV5-1
D: -
size: many
length: 14
J: TRBJ1-1
CDR3: CASSLDPENTEAFF
DNA: TGCGCCAGCAGCTTGGATCCGGAGAACACTGAAGCTTTCTTT

V: TRBV5-1
D: TRBD1
size: many
length: 14
J: TRBJ1-1
CDR3: CASSPGQANTEAFF
DNA: TGCGCCAGCAGCCCGGGACAGGCGAACACTGAAGCTTTCTTT

V: TRBV6-2/TRBV6-3
D: -
size: many
length: 13
J: TRBJ2-2
CDR3: CASSRGYTGELFF
DNA: TGTGCCTCAAGCCGGGGCTATACCGGGGAGCTGTTTTTT

V: TRBV20-1
D: -
size: many
length: 15
J: TRBJ1-5
CDR3: CSASSGLYSNQPQHF
DNA: TGCAGTGCTAGTTCCGGCCTGTATAGCAATCAGCCCCAGCATTTT

V: TRBV9
D: TRBD1
size: few
length: 15
J: TRBJ1-3
CDR3: CASSVTQGSGNTIYF
DNA: TGTGCCAGCAGCGTCACACAGGGGAGCGGAAACACCATATATTTT

V: TRBV7-9
D: TRBD1
size: -
length: 14
J: TRBJ2-1
CDR3: CASSRGTGAYEQFF
DNA: TGTGCCAGTAGTAGGGGGACAGGGGCATATGAGCAGTTCTTC

V: TRBV12-3/TRBV12-4
D: TRBD2
size: -
length: 19
J: TRBJ2-3
CDR3: CASSFGLTSGRAKADTQYF
DNA: TGTGCCAGCAGCTTCGGGCTTACTAGCGGGAGGGCCAAGGCAGATACGCAGTATTTT

V: TRBV11-3
D: -
size: many
length: 17
J: TRBJ2-5
CDR3: CASSLRVGPSRQETQYF
DNA: TGTGCCAGCAGCCTTAGAGTGGGGCCGAGCCGCCAAGAGACCCAGTACTTC

V: TRBV3-1
D: -
size: -
length: 14
J: TRBJ2-4
CDR3: CASSLLFLKNIQYF
DNA: TGTGCCAGCAGCCTCCTTTTTCTCAAAAACATTCAGTACTTC

V: TRBV28
D: -
size: many
length: 13
J: TRBJ1-6
CDR3: CASVGLLNSPLHF
DNA: TGTGCGTCAGTAGGCCTCCTTAATTCACCCCTCCACTTT

V: TRBV3-1
D: TRBD1
size: many
length: 16
J: TRBJ1-1
CDR3: CASSQLGQGFNTEAFF
DNA: TGTGCCAGCAGCCAGCTGGGACAGGGGTTTAACACTGAAGCTTTCTTT

V: TRBV3-1
D: -
size: -
length: 15
J: TRBJ1-1
CDR3: CASSQEGGRGAEAFF
DNA: TGTGCCAGCAGCCAAGAGGGGGGGCGAGGGGCTGAAGCTTTCTTT

V: TRBV4-1
D: -
size: few
length: 13
J: TRBJ2-5
CDR3: CASSQATVETQYF
DNA: TGCGCCAGCAGCCAAGCGACAGTGGAGACCCAGTACTTC

V: TRBV6-1
D: TRBD2
size: -
length: 15
J: TRBJ2-1
CDR3: CASSYSGGRDNEQFF
DNA: TGTGCCAGCAGTTATTCTGGGGGGAGGGACAATGAGCAGTTCTTC

V: TRBV30
D: -
size: many
length: 12
J: TRBJ2-1
CDR3: CAWSVRGAEQFF
DNA: TGTGCCTGGAGTGTACGGGGAGCTGAGCAGTTCTTC

V: TRBV27
D: -
size: many
length: 15
J: TRBJ2-1
CDR3: CASSPILRPENEQFF
DNA: TGTGCCAGCAGTCCAATTCTGAGGCCTGAGAATGAGCAGTTCTTC

V: TRBV28
D: -
size: many
length: 16
J: TRBJ2-1
CDR3: CASSPRQSRGYNEQFF
DNA: TGTGCCAGCAGTCCAAGACAGTCAAGGGGCTACAATGAGCAGTTCTTC

V: TRBV3-1
D: TRBD1
size: many
length: 12
J: TRBJ1-5
CDR3: CASSARQGPAHF
DNA: TGTGCCAGCAGCGCAAGACAGGGGCCTGCGCATTTT